This TCR beta chain was documented in a study of OX40 agonist ivuxolimab in advanced cancers. Study summary: Patients were 65% to 85% male with ages roughly 20 to 90, mean about 65.

Turning to this clone: Its target is unknown.

Assay: immunoSEQ multiplex PCR; the TCRdb copy retains only in-frame clones and omits some. The repertoire has about 74,000 clones, more than 75% of them found once; the top ten carry around 0.95%. Findings and limits, study-wide: Mean expanded clone counts were higher in CD8+ than CD4+ T cells. Among patients with partial responses at 0.1-3.0 mg/kg, clonal expansion was among the lowest. CD4+ and CD8+ blood T cells expanded clonally by week 6 at 0.1 to 3.0 mg/kg.

Germline V lookup: CDR1 MDHEN, CDR2 SYDVKM. V was pared by 5 bases and J by 6 bases, with 14 bases between. This CDR3 is 14 amino acids long. Sequenced here: CD4+ or CD8+ T cells sorted from blood, sampled in a trial of the OX40 agonist ivuxolimab. V is TRBV28 and J is TRBJ2-1, with D possibly matching TRBD2 (6 bases). This TCR derives from an adult with an advanced solid tumor such as melanoma, head and neck, liver or kidney cancer. DNA for the CDR3: TGTGCCAGCAGTCCCCCGGGGGTACGCAATGAGCAGTTCTTC. The encoded protein is CASSPPGVRNEQFF. Full variable domain (outside the CDR3, taken from reference TRBV28 and TRBJ2-1): DVKVTQSSRYLVKRTGEKVFLECVQDMDHENMFWYRQDPGLGLRLIYFSYDVKMKEKGDIPEGYSVSREKKERFSLILESASTNQTSMYLCASSPPGVRNEQFFGPGTRLTVL.